This TCR beta chain was sequenced in a study of PD-1 blockade in classical Hodgkin lymphoma (dated by TCRdb to the early 2020s). Regarding the research as a whole: Nivolumab dosing was 3 mg/kg intravenously every 2 weeks, continuing until either disease progression or unacceptable toxicity. The study used TCR beta sequencing and CyTOF to define a peripheral blood immune signature of response to PD-1 blockade in classical Hodgkin lymphoma.

The Qiagen DNeasy kit was used to extract genomic DNA from unsorted PBMCs and from the negatively selected CD4+ and CD8+ fractions. Using primers that anneal to V and J segments, immunoSEQ multiplex PCR amplified the TCR beta CDR3 regions. A synthetic immune receptor repertoire was used to minimize amplification bias, and any residual bias was removed computationally once sequencing was done. In the original analysis: Custom Python scripts were used to quantify repertoire diversity as the Shannon entropy index. Unsorted, CD4+ and CD8+ repertoires were analyzed separately, except for combined analyses in which CD4+ and CD8+ sequences were merged in silico. Clonal expansion was defined as a frequency increase of at least 2-fold after treatment compared with C1D1, and clones undetected at baseline were assigned a pseudocount of 0.5. Singleton clones were defined as clones with 0 or 1 copy at C1D1, and non-singleton clones were defined as clones with 2 or more copies. Clones expanded in unsorted samples were annotated as CD4+, CD8+ or unknown by matching protein sequences in sorted samples from the same patient. Wilcoxon tests were applied to paired samples to test diversity changes from C1D1 to C4D1. What TCRdb holds here is the immuneACCESS table cut down to in-frame rearrangements. Part of the clones is not present; checked against another copy, under half of the missing clones reflect an unresolved V gene, and the others are unexplained. V and J calls and clone size come straight from that table; D and trimming were deduced from the DNA. The sample data list nearly 25,000 clones, and 70% to 80% of these were observed just once. The top ten constitute roughly 8% of the sample.

The meaning of the sample's time point label: cycle 2 day 1 (C2D1) of nivolumab. Every trial patient had relapsed following autologous stem cell transplantation, and prior brentuximab vedotin exposure was what differed among cohorts A, B and C. The trial cohort was composed of roughly 60 patients with relapsed/refractory classical Hodgkin lymphoma, for whom complete response, partial response or progressive disease was recorded as best overall response. Trial patients were treated with single-agent nivolumab in the multi-cohort phase II CheckMate 205 trial. An independent review committee assessed best overall response by applying the 2007 International Working Group response criteria. Trial PBMCs were collected just before the start of nivolumab (C1D1) and during therapy at cycle 2 day 1 and cycle 4 day 1. Peripheral blood was collected in 8 mL Vacutainer Cell Preparation Tubes, from which PBMCs were isolated by centrifugation and then cryopreserved.

Clipping removes 4 bases from V and 4 bases from J, with 5 as the unmatched junction base count. From its cysteine to its phenylalanine, the CDR3 spans 16 amino acids. Only CDR3 DNA remains: 48 bases, in frame from the first base. Via the germline V gene (reference sequence), CDR1 is MNHEY and CDR2 SMNVEV. Regarding this clone: Its antigen has not been determined. No base qualities exist here, and no much larger clone lies one base off it.

On the study overall, not on this receptor specifically: A significant rise by C4D1 was seen in CD4+ but not CD8+ TCR diversity (p=0.0027 vs p=0.16), with the rise being most apparent in complete responders (p=0.02). Lower diversity was seen in patients whose nivolumab began less than 1 year after ASCT, and these patients were left out of later analyses so that immune reconstitution would not confound the results. The study was restricted to a single clinical trial cohort, and the causes of repertoire differences, possibly disease activity or prior therapy, were left undefined. Baseline diversity similar to that of newly diagnosed patients was observed in trial patients achieving complete response, whereas significantly lower diversity was observed in partial responders and progressors. Baseline TCR diversity was reported as lower in newly diagnosed patients than in healthy donors, and lower still in relapsed/refractory patients.

This sequence originates from a human donor with classical Hodgkin lymphoma. The sequenced sample was peripheral blood mononuclear cells (PBMCs), obtained before the second cycle of nivolumab. The chain employs TRBV27 and TRBJ2-1; 12 nucleotides in the junction match TRBD2. The sequence in DNA is TGTGCCAGCAGTTCGACTAGCGGGAGAACTTACAATGAGCAGTTCTTC. Translated, this is CASSSTSGRTYNEQFF.